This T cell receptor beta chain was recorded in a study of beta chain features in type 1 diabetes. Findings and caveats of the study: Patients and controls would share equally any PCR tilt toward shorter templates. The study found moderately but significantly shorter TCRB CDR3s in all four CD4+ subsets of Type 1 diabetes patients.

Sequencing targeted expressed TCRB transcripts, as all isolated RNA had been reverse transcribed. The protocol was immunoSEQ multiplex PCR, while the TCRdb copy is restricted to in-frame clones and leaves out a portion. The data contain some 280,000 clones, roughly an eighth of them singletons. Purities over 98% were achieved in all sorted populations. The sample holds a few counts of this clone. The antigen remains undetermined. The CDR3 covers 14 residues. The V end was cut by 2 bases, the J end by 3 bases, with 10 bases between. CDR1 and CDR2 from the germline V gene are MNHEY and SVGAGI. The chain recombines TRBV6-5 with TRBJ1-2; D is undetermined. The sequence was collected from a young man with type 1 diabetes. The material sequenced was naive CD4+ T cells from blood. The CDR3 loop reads CASSYRRQYYGYTF. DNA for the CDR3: TGTGCCAGCAGTTACCGGCGGCAGTACTATGGCTACACCTTC.